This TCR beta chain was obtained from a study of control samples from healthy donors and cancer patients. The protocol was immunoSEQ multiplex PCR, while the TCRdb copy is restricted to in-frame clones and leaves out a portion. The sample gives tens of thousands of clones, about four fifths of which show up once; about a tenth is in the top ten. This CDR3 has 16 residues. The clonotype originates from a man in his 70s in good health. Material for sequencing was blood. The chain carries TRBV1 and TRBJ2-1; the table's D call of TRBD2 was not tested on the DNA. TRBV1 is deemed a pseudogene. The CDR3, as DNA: TGCACCAGCAGCCAGAATCCTAGCGGGAGATGGGATGAGCAGTTCTTC. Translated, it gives CTSSQNPSGRWDEQFF.